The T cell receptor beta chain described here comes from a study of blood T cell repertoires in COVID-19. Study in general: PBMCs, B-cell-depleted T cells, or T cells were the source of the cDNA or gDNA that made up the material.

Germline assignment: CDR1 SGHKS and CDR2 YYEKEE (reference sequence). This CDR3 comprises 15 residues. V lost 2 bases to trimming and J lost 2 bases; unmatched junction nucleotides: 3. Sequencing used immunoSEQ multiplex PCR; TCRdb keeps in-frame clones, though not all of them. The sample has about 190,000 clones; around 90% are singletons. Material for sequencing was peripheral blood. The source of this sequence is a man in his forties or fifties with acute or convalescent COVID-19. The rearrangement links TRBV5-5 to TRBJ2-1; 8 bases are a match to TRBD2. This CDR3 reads CASSFAGGAYNEQFF. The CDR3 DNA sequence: TGTGCCAGCAGCTTTGCGGGAGGAGCCTACAATGAGCAGTTCTTC. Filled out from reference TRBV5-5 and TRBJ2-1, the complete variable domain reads DAGVTQSPTHLIKTRGQQVTLRCSPISGHKSVSWYQQVLGQGPQFIFQYYEKEERGRGNFPDRFSARQFPNYSSELNVNALLLGDSALYLCASSFAGGAYNEQFFGPGTRLTVL.